Listed here are 26 T cell receptor beta chains from one sample, sequenced in a study of a mutant IDH1 vaccine in newly diagnosed glioma. The antigens for these receptors are not known. Using immunoSEQ multiplex PCR, the repertoire was profiled, and TCRdb retains in-frame clones only, with some absent. The profile shows 56,000 or so clones, roughly 73% of them singletons. Time point reported: week 5, during vaccination. Vaccine doses each comprised 300 ug of mutant IDH1 20-mer peptide, with topical imiquimod. Sequences were derived from PBMCs, sampled from a glioma patient whose treatment included an IDH1 peptide vaccine. These TCRs come from a middle-aged woman with glioma.

This clone was detected only once. This sequence joins TRBV19 and TRBJ2-3, with D tentatively TRBD2 (6 bases). V was clipped by 3 bases and J by 10 bases, with 11 bases between them. This CDR3 has 12 amino acids. Germline-derived CDR1 and CDR2 are LNHDA and SQIVND (reference sequence). The CDR3 protein is CASSMGTGPQYF. CDR3 coding DNA: TGTGCCAGTAGTATGGGGACTGGCCCGCAGTATTTT. Filled out from reference TRBV19 and TRBJ2-3, the complete variable domain reads DGGITQSPKYLFRKEGQNVTLSCEQNLNHDAMYWYRQDPGQGLRLIYYSQIVNDFQKGDIAEGYSVSREKKESFPLTVTSAQKNPTAFYLCASSMGTGPQYFGPGTRLTVL.

The chain combines TRBV6-5 with TRBJ2-7, with a tentative D call TRBD1 (6 bases). Trimming shortened V by 0 bases and J by 7 bases, and 13 bases separated the two germline ends. The CDR3 is 14 residues long. CDR1 is MNHEY, CDR2 SVGAGI, per germline. In nucleotides, the CDR3 is TGTGCCAGCAGTTACTCTGGACAGTCGAGGGAGCAGTACTTC. It yields the protein CASSYSGQSREQYF.

The rearrangement joins TRBV18 to TRBJ2-7, with 14 bases fitting TRBD2. The J segment lost 7 bases and the V segment lost 4 bases, leaving 9 bases of the junction unmatched. The length of the CDR3 is 16 residues. The germline V gene encodes CDR1 KGHSH and CDR2 LQKENI. CDR3 amino acids: CASSLGLAGASGEQYF. The DNA of the CDR3 is TGTGCCAGCTCACTGGGACTAGCGGGGGCTTCGGGGGAGCAGTACTTC.

The chain links TRBV27 to TRBJ2-2; TRBD2 aligns across 9 bases. With 3 bases clipped from V and 5 bases from J, the junction kept 7 bases outside the gene matches. The germline CDR1 and CDR2 sequences are MNHEY and SMNVEV (reference sequence). CDR3 length equals 16 residues. The CDR3 nucleotides read TGTGCCAGCAGTTTGCGGCGGGGGGGCCTAACCGGGGAGCTGTTTTTT. Amino acid sequence: CASSLRRGGLTGELFF.

This clone turned up a few times. The genes are TRBV5-4 and TRBJ1-6, with D possibly matching TRBD1 (6 bases). This CDR3 is built from 16 residues. Germline-derived CDR1 and CDR2 are SGHNT and YYREEE (reference sequence). Between the trimmed V and J ends, which lost 0 bases and 6 bases, there was a span of 13 bases. The CDR3 DNA sequence: TGTGCCAGCAGCTTGGCCACAGGGAGAACTAATTCACCCCTCCACTTT. Translated: CASSLATGRTNSPLHF.

The gene calls are TRBV2 and TRBJ2-1, with 15 bases lining up with TRBD2. The CDR3 runs 18 residues. J gave up 8 bases and V 4 bases, and 12 bases lay outside the gene matches. CDR1 is SNHLY and CDR2 is FYNNEI in the germline V gene. CDR3 in DNA: TGTGCCAGCAGTGCTGGACTAGCGGGGGGGACGGGGGTCTATGAGCAGTTCTTC. Its protein is CASSAGLAGGTGVYEQFF.

The chain recombines TRBV11-2 with TRBJ1-4, with D uncertain. The CDR3 is made up of 18 amino acids. Germline CDR1 reads SGHAT; CDR2 reads FQNNGV. The V and J ends lost 0 bases and 2 bases respectively, with 16 bases between them. Written as DNA, the CDR3 is TGTGCCAGCAGCTTAGATTTATACGGCTTTTCGACTAATGAAAAACTGTTTTTT. Translation: CASSLDLYGFSTNEKLFF.

The chain uses TRBV5-4 and TRBJ2-5, with 8 bases that match TRBD1. This CDR3 is built from 16 residues. Germline loops: CDR1 SGHNT, CDR2 YYREEE (reference sequence). Trimming took 5 bases from V and 4 from J; bases not matched to a gene: 13. CDR3 DNA: TGTGCCAGCAGGCTGGGTACGACAGGGGTAACAGAGACCCAGTACTTC. It translates to CASRLGTTGVTETQYF.

The chain combines TRBV5-1 with TRBJ1-3; 9 nucleotides align to TRBD1. The CDR3 covers 15 residues. Per the germline V gene, CDR1 is SGHRS and CDR2 is YFSETQ. Trimming took 4 bases from V and 6 from J; bases not matched to a gene: 8. Here the CDR3 DNA reads TGCGCCAGCAGCAGGGACAGGGTTTCGGAAAACACCATATATTTT. Its protein is CASSRDRVSENTIYF.

CDR3: CASSPQRSTNEKLFF. DNA for the CDR3: TGCGCCAGCAGCCCGCAACGGTCAACTAATGAAAAACTGTTTTTT. V and J are TRBV4-1 and TRBJ1-4, with unresolved D. The CDR3 covers 15 residues. The V gene's germline CDR1 is MGHRA and CDR2 YSYEKL. Trimming took off 4 bases at V and 0 bases at J, with 9 bases between the two ends.

The chain is built from TRBV7-6 and TRBJ2-5; TRBD1 agrees at 9 bases. CDR1 is SGHVS, CDR2 FNYEAQ, per germline. Trimming at V came to 5 bases and at J to 5 bases, leaving 6 bases not matched to a gene. This CDR3 spans 14 amino acids. The CDR3: CASSAGQGSETQYF. Written as DNA, the CDR3 is TGTGCCAGCAGCGCGGGACAGGGAAGTGAGACCCAGTACTTC.

This sequence joins TRBV30 and TRBJ1-1, with D hard to call. V dropped 3 bases and J dropped 6 bases, with 14 bases sitting between them. CDR1 is GTSNPN and CDR2 is SVGIG in the germline V gene (reference sequence). This CDR3 has 13 amino acids. The CDR3 region is CAWSSGLTAEAFF. Written as DNA, the CDR3 is TGTGCCTGGAGCAGCGGCCTGACGGCTGAAGCTTTCTTT.

V usage is TRBV7-2 and J usage is TRBJ1-5; D remains ambiguous. Trimming removed 1 base at V and 3 bases at J, with 7 bases between. CDR1 and CDR2 (germline): SGHTA, FQGNSA. The CDR3 length is 14 residues. CDR3 amino acids: CASSLGGYNQPQHF. The CDR3 DNA reads TGTGCCAGCAGCTTAGGGGGTTACAATCAGCCCCAGCATTTT.

The chain links TRBV5-6 to TRBJ2-1; 9 nucleotides agree with TRBD2. Germline loops: CDR1 SGHDT, CDR2 YYEEEE. This CDR3 comprises 16 residues. After removal of 0 bases from V and 3 bases from J, the junction contained 4 bases not matched to a gene. The CDR3: CASSLGGTSLYNEQFF. The CDR3 DNA follows: TGTGCCAGCAGCTTGGGGGGGACTAGCCTCTACAATGAGCAGTTCTTC.

The chain recombines TRBV18 with TRBJ1-3; no firm D call. Trimming cost V 2 bases and J 0 bases, with 17 bases left between them. Germline V lookup: CDR1 KGHSH, CDR2 LQKENI. The CDR3 is made up of 18 amino acids. The CDR3 spells CASSPSARAPASGNTIYF. CDR3 bases: TGTGCCAGCTCACCATCCGCTAGGGCACCTGCCTCTGGAAACACCATATATTTT.

The chain employs TRBV30 and TRBJ1-1; 8 bases fit TRBD1. CDR1 and CDR2 (germline): GTSNPN, SVGIG (reference sequence). The CDR3 has 12 residues. V lost 8 bases to trimming and J lost 0 bases; unmatched junction nucleotides: 2. The CDR3 loop is CARDRMNTEAFF. Here the CDR3 DNA reads TGTGCCAGGGACAGGATGAACACTGAAGCTTTCTTT.

The V gene is TRBV19, the J gene TRBJ1-2; possible D gene TRBD1, 5 bases. In germline, CDR1 is LNHDA, CDR2 SQIVND (reference sequence). The V and J ends lost 10 bases and 8 bases respectively, with 23 bases between them. The CDR3 runs to 14 residues. The CDR3: CATLYSGGTRGYTF. DNA for the CDR3: TGTGCCACCCTCTACTCGGGGGGAACACGCGGCTACACCTTC.

The chain recombines TRBV11-2 with TRBJ2-5; possible D gene TRBD1, 5 bases. The CDR3 consists of 16 residues. V shed 5 bases and J shed 2 bases, with 18 bases lying between them. Germline values: CDR1 SGHAT, CDR2 FQNNGV. The CDR3 spells CASSPRQGRPQETQYF. The CDR3 nucleotides are TGTGCCAGCAGCCCTCGGCAGGGCCGTCCTCAAGAGACCCAGTACTTC.

The chain uses TRBV7-2 and TRBJ2-7; TRBD1 or TRBD2 may be the D gene (6 bases each). The V and J ends lost 5 bases and 6 bases respectively, with 17 bases between them. Germline values: CDR1 SGHTA, CDR2 FQGNSA. The length of the CDR3 is 14 residues. The DNA for the CDR3 is TGTGCCAGCAGCATCCCCGGGGGCGTCAGCGAGCAGTACTTC. It codes for CASSIPGGVSEQYF.

This clone has more than one count but fewer than ten. J is TRBJ1-2 and V is TRBV30; a weak D match, TRBD1 (6 bases). Germline CDR1 GTSNPN, CDR2 SVGIG (reference sequence). Trimming pared 2 bases from V and 6 bases from J, leaving 16 bases between. This CDR3 region has 14 residues. The CDR3 nucleotides read TGTGCCTGGAGTCGCAATTCCAGGGGAAATGGCTACACCTTC. The encoded protein is CAWSRNSRGNGYTF.

The chain is built from TRBV6-6 and TRBJ2-2; perhaps D is TRBD1 or TRBD2 (6 bases each). This CDR3 is 16 amino acids long. The germline V and J ends were trimmed by 6 bases and 4 bases, with 18 bases remaining between them. Germline CDR1 MNHNY, CDR2 SVGAGI (reference sequence). CDR3 DNA sequence: TGTGCCAGCAGAACGACGGGCAGGGGAGGCACCGGGGAGCTGTTTTTT. It specifies CASRTTGRGGTGELFF.

The chain couples TRBV4-1 to TRBJ2-1, with 10 bases lining up with TRBD1. The CDR3 has 14 amino acids. Germline loops: CDR1 MGHRA, CDR2 YSYEKL. With 2 bases clipped from V and 7 bases from J, the junction kept 2 bases outside the gene matches. In DNA form, the CDR3 reads TGCGCCAGCAGCCAAATGGGACAGGGGAATGAGCAGTTCTTC. It specifies CASSQMGQGNEQFF.

Only a few counts were recorded for this clone. The rearrangement joins TRBV11-2 to TRBJ2-1; TRBD1 is a possible D gene (5 bases). The germline V gene has CDR1 SGHAT and CDR2 FQNNGV. The CDR3 sequence is 15 residues long. The V end was cut by 0 bases, the J end by 6 bases, with 12 bases between. The CDR3 protein is CASSLDRTKLNEQFF. CDR3 DNA: TGTGCCAGCAGCTTAGATCGGACAAAGCTCAATGAGCAGTTCTTC. The variable domain in full, completed from reference TRBV11-2 and TRBJ2-1, reads EAGVAQSPRYKIIEKRQSVAFWCNPISGHATLYWYQQILGQGPKLLIQFQNNGVVDDSQLPKDRFSAERLKGVDSTLKIQPAKLEDSAVYLCASSLDRTKLNEQFFGPGTRLTVL.

This chain's CDR3 is CAWSLATSYNEQFF. In DNA form, the CDR3 reads TGTGCCTGGAGTCTGGCGACCTCCTACAATGAGCAGTTCTTC. The chain employs TRBV30 and TRBJ2-1; D is ambiguous. Germline V lookup: CDR1 GTSNPN, CDR2 SVGIG (reference sequence). CDR3 length: 14 amino acids. V shed 2 bases and J shed 0 bases, with 8 bases lying between them.

The table lists this clone with a count of one. The chain carries TRBV16 and TRBJ1-4; D possibly corresponds to TRBD1 (5 bases). From germline, CDR1 is KGHSY and CDR2 FQNENV. The V and J ends lost 8 bases and 8 bases respectively, with 18 bases between them. There are 14 residues in the CDR3. The CDR3 DNA follows: TGTGCCAGCGCAGGGCTTACGAATGCGGAAAAACTGTTTTTT. Residues: CASAGLTNAEKLFF.

The chain has TRBV10-1 and TRBJ1-5; a weak D match, TRBD1 (6 bases). Germline values: CDR1 WNHNN, CDR2 SYGVQD (reference sequence). Trimming removed 5 bases at V and 6 bases at J, with 11 bases between. CDR3 length: 13 amino acids. The CDR3 sequence: CASSPGVGQPQHF. CDR3 nucleotides: TGCGCCAGCAGTCCAGGGGTCGGTCAGCCCCAGCATTTT.